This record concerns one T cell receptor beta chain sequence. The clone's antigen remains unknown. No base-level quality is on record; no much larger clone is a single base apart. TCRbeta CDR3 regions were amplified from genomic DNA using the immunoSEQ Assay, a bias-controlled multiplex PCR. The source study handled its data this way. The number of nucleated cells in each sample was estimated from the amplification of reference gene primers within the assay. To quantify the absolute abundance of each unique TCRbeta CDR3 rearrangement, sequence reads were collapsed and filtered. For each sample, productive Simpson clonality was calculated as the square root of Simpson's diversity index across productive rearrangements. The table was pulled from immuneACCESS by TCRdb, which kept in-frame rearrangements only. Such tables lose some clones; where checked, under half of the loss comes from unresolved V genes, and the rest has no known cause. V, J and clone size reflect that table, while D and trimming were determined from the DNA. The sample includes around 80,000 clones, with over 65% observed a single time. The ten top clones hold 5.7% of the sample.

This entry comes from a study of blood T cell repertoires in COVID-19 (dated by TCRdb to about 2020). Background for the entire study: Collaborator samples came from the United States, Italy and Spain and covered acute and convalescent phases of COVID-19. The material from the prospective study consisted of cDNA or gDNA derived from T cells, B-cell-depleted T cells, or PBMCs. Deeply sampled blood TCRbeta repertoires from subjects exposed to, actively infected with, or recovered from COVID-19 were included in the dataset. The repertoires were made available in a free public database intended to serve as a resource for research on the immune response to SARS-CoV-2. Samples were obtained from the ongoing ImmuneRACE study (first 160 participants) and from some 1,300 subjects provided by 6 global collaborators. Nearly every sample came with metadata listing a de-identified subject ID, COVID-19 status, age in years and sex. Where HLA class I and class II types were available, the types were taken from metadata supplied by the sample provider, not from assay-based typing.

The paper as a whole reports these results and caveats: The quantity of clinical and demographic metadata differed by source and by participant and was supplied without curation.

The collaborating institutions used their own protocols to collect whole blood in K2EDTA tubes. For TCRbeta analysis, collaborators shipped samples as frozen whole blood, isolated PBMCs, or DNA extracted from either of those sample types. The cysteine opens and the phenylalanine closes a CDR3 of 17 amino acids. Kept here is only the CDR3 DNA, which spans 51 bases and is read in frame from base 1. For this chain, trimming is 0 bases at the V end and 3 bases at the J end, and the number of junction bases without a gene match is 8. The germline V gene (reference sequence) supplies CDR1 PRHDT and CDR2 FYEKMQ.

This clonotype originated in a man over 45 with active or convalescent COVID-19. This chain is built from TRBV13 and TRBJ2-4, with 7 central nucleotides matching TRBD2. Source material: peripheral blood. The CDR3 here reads CASSLGLSGGSKNIQYF. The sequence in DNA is TGTGCCAGCAGCTTAGGCCTGTCGGGGGGTAGCAAAAACATTCAGTACTTC. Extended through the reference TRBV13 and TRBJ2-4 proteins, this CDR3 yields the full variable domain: AAGVIQSPRHLIKEKRETATLKCYPIPRHDTVYWYQQGPGQDPQFLISFYEKMQSDKGSIPDRFSAQQFSDYHSELNMSSLELGDSALYFCASSLGLSGGSKNIQYFGAGTRLSVL.